Below are 15 T cell receptor beta chains sequenced from a single sample in a study of blood T cells in healthy people across ages. Using a J-beta primer mix together with a sample-barcoded 5' primer, a second PCR was run for roughly 6 to 12 cycles. TCRdb ran MiXCR on the 5' RACE reads and lists one entry per CDR3 protein. In the table there are roughly 1,500,000 distinct CDR3 sequences, approximately 38% of which are singletons. Sequencing input: blood. These receptors were collected from a woman aged 18-29 years in good health.

The V gene is TRBV6-1, the J gene TRBJ1-2; D gene ambiguous. The CDR3 runs 13 residues. V gave up 5 bases and J gave up 2 bases, with 9 bases separating them. The germline gives CDR1 MNHNS, CDR2 SASEGT. The CDR3 nucleotides are TGTGCCAGCAGTCGGCACAGCAACTATGGCTACACCTTC. Residues: CASSRHSNYGYTF.

The genes are TRBV5-1 and TRBJ2-3; D is ambiguous. CDR1 and CDR2 (germline): SGHRS, YFSETQ. This CDR3 region has 16 residues. V lost 0 bases and J 0 bases, leaving 11 bases between the germline ends. CDR3 sequence reads: CASSLAASDSTDTQYF. Here the CDR3 DNA reads TGCGCCAGCAGCTTGGCAGCATCAGATAGCACAGATACGCAGTATTTT.

J is TRBJ2-1 and V is TRBV12-3 or TRBV12-4; D call uncertain. CDR3 length equals 13 residues. Trimming removed 7 bases at V and 4 bases at J, with 11 bases between. CDR3 amino acids: CASILDGYNEQFF. DNA of the CDR3: TGTGCCAGCATCCTGGACGGGTACAATGAGCAGTTCTTC.

V and J are TRBV9 and TRBJ2-3; no firm D call. Trimming took off 4 bases at V and 3 bases at J, with 21 bases between the two ends. Looked up from germline, CDR1 is SGDLS and CDR2 is YYNGEE. There are 17 residues in the CDR3. CDR3 coding DNA: TGTGCCAGCAGCCCCTCGCCCCCGGGTTTTTTGACAGATACGCAGTATTTT. Amino acids: CASSPSPPGFLTDTQYF. Based on the CDR3 plus reference TRBV9 and TRBJ2-3, the full variable domain is DSGVTQTPKHLITATGQRVTLRCSPRSGDLSVYWYQQSLDQGLQFLIQYYNGEERAKGNILERFSAQQFPDLHSELNLSSLELGDSALYFCASSPSPPGFLTDTQYFGPGTRLTVL.

On this clonotype itself: Since a much larger clone is just one base distant, this may be a read error. This rearrangement joins TRBV5-1 to TRBJ1-2, with D unclear. V was pared by 0 bases and J by 8 bases, with 14 bases between. Germline V gives CDR1 SGHRS, CDR2 YFSETQ. CDR3 length: 14 residues. CDR3 residues: CASSLGRGSNGYTF. The CDR3 region has the DNA TGCGCCAGCAGCTTGGGTCGGGGATCGAACGGCTACACCTTC.

The chain joins TRBV7-2 to TRBJ1-2; 9 nucleotides match TRBD1. Germline-derived CDR1 and CDR2 are SGHTA and FQGNSA. CDR3 length equals 15 residues. V shed 5 bases, J shed 7 bases, and the junction held 11 bases outside the gene matches. The CDR3 DNA sequence: TGTGCCAGCAGCCGACCTGGGACAGGGTCCCCTGGCTACACCTTC. Its protein product is CASSRPGTGSPGYTF.

This chain uses TRBV30 with TRBJ1-6; 7 bases are a match to TRBD1. The CDR3 has 13 amino acids. The trim removed 2 bases at V and 10 bases at J, leaving 5 bases unmatched. Germline V gives CDR1 GTSNPN, CDR2 SVGIG (reference sequence). The CDR3 DNA reads TGTGCCTGGAGTACAGGGGTTGGATCACCCCTCCACTTT. Residues: CAWSTGVGSPLHF.

This chain uses TRBV20-1 with TRBJ2-7, with D possibly matching TRBD1 (5 bases). CDR3 length equals 10 residues. Germline loops: CDR1 DFQATT, CDR2 SNEGSKA (reference sequence). Trimming took 5 bases from V and 5 from J, leaving 7 bases between them. The CDR3 DNA reads TGCAGTGCTGCGACAGACGAGCAGTACTTC. Amino acid sequence: CSAATDEQYF.

This chain uses TRBV11-2 with TRBJ2-1, with 13 bases fitting TRBD2. There are 15 residues in the CDR3. Trimming cost V 5 bases and J 6 bases; bases outside gene matches: 4. CDR1 SGHAT and CDR2 FQNNGV come from the germline V gene. The CDR3 DNA reads TGTGCCAGCAGCGGGACTAGCGGGATTATCAATGAGCAGTTCTTC. As protein: CASSGTSGIINEQFF. Together with reference TRBV11-2 and TRBJ2-1, the CDR3 gives the full variable domain: EAGVAQSPRYKIIEKRQSVAFWCNPISGHATLYWYQQILGQGPKLLIQFQNNGVVDDSQLPKDRFSAERLKGVDSTLKIQPAKLEDSAVYLCASSGTSGIINEQFFGPGTRLTVL.

This chain connects TRBV20-1 to TRBJ2-5, with 7 nucleotides matching TRBD2. Germline CDR1 reads DFQATT; CDR2 reads SNEGSKA (reference sequence). V lost 1 base to trimming and J lost 4 bases; unmatched junction nucleotides: 9. This CDR3 contains 15 residues. The CDR3, as DNA: TGCAGTGCTAGAGGGAGGGCGGGAGCCCCAGAGACCCAGTACTTC. This translates into CSARGRAGAPETQYF.

This clonotype was seen a few times. This chain links TRBV12-3 or TRBV12-4 with TRBJ1-1; D is undetermined. V lost 3 bases and J lost 1, with 12 bases in between. The CDR3 is 15 residues long. CDR3 sequence: CASSFTQESNTEAFF. The CDR3 region has the DNA TGTGCCAGCAGTTTTACTCAGGAGTCGAACACTGAAGCTTTCTTT.

The table lists this clonotype with a few counts. V gene TRBV6-5 combines with J gene TRBJ2-1, with 14 bases lining up with TRBD2. The CDR3 spans 16 residues. V was clipped by 6 bases and J by 8 bases; unmatched bases: 9. Germline CDR1 reads MNHEY; CDR2 reads SVGAGI. The CDR3 bases are TGTGCCAGCAGACCCGGGACTAGCGGGAGTATGCATGAGCAGTTCTTC. As protein: CASRPGTSGSMHEQFF.

The chain uses TRBV6-1 and TRBJ2-5; D is perhaps TRBD1 (6 bases). Germline V gives CDR1 MNHNS, CDR2 SASEGT. V lost 10 bases and J lost 5, with 23 bases in between. CDR3 size: 15 residues. DNA for the CDR3: TGTGCCAATCGAAAGGGGGACAAACTTGGGGAGACCCAGTACTTC. It translates to CANRKGDKLGETQYF.

The chain employs TRBV12-3 or TRBV12-4 and TRBJ1-5; perhaps TRBD1 as D (5 bases). Trimming stripped 6 bases from V and 5 bases from J, with 14 bases between. The CDR3 has 14 amino acids. DNA of the CDR3: TGTGCCAGCAGCCCTGACGGGGGGGATCAGCCCCAGCATTTT. This sequence encodes CASSPDGGDQPQHF.

This clonotype was seen a few times. The chain recombines TRBV7-2 with TRBJ2-3; 8 positions match TRBD2. The CDR3 consists of 15 residues. Trimming removed 5 bases from V and 9 bases from J; junction bases left unmatched: 13. Germline CDR1 SGHTA, CDR2 FQGNSA. CDR3 loop: CASSGLAGGPITQYF. Written as DNA, the CDR3 is TGTGCCAGCAGCGGTTTGGCGGGGGGCCCCATAACGCAGTATTTT.